Each of the 17 T cell receptor beta chains below was sequenced from the same sample in a study of blood T cell repertoires in COVID-19. Method: immunoSEQ multiplex PCR; TCRdb's copy keeps in-frame clones and lacks some. The sample shows some 96,000 clones, over 65% of them seen only once. Sequencing was performed on peripheral blood. Receptors were obtained from a human donor in a cohort sampled during active COVID-19.

This clone was recorded only once. The chain recombines TRBV4-3 with TRBJ2-3; D may be TRBD1 (6 bases). The germline V gene encodes CDR1 LGHNA and CDR2 YSLEER. The CDR3 runs to 15 residues. V dropped 4 bases and J dropped 3 bases, with 14 bases sitting between them. The CDR3 reads CASSPGHLRTDTQYF. The CDR3 coding sequence is TGCGCCAGCAGCCCGGGACACCTCAGGACAGATACGCAGTATTTT.

The chain combines TRBV29-1 with TRBJ2-5; no definite D call. Trimming cost V 3 bases and J 0 bases, with 11 bases left between them. The CDR3 spans 14 residues. Per the germline V gene, CDR1 is SQVTM and CDR2 is ANQGSEA. The CDR3 spells CSVDSAGYQETQYF. The CDR3, as DNA: TGCAGCGTTGATAGTGCCGGTTACCAAGAGACCCAGTACTTC.

This clone was recorded once. V is TRBV19 and J is TRBJ1-1; 10 bases are a match to TRBD1. The germline gives CDR1 LNHDA, CDR2 SQIVND (reference sequence). The CDR3 is 13 amino acids. The V segment lost 7 bases and the J segment 3 bases; nucleotides outside the gene matches: 2. CDR3 coding DNA: TGTGCCAGTAACGACAGGGGGCACACTGAAGCTTTCTTT. Translated, it gives CASNDRGHTEAFF.

V usage is TRBV11-2 and J usage is TRBJ1-1; perhaps TRBD1 as D (6 bases). This CDR3 has 15 amino acids. CDR1 is SGHAT, CDR2 FQNNGV, per germline. Trimming removed 0 bases from V and 3 bases from J, with 11 bases in between. This chain's CDR3 is CASSLERGSYTEAFF. The CDR3 DNA reads TGTGCCAGCAGCTTAGAGAGGGGGAGTTACACTGAAGCTTTCTTT.

The chain joins TRBV7-8 to TRBJ2-4; tentative D call: TRBD1 (6 bases). Germline V lookup: CDR1 SGHVS, CDR2 FQNEAQ. The CDR3 sequence is 14 residues long. Between the trimmed V and J ends, which lost 2 bases and 6 bases, there was a span of 11 bases. CDR3 amino acids: CASSLTGTGNIQYF. The CDR3 DNA follows: TGTGCCAGCAGCTTAACAGGGACCGGAAACATTCAGTACTTC.

V is TRBV28 and J is TRBJ1-6; TRBD1 aligns across 7 bases. The CDR3 consists of 15 residues. The junction had 6 bases not matched to a gene; V was cut back by 3 bases and J by 7 bases. Germline lookup yields CDR1 MDHEN and CDR2 SYDVKM. CDR3 DNA sequence: TGTGCCAGCAGTTTCCTGACAGGGCGAAATTCACCCCTCCACTTT. Protein sequence: CASSFLTGRNSPLHF.

This chain joins TRBV7-9 and TRBJ2-7; TRBD1 matches 10 bases. Germline-derived CDR1 and CDR2 are SEHNR and FQNEAQ (reference sequence). The CDR3 runs 13 residues. Here the CDR3 DNA reads TGTGCGGGACAGGGGAGGACCTCCTACGAGCAGTACTTC. Residues: CAGQGRTSYEQYF.

This clone was detected only a few times. The genes are TRBV30 and TRBJ1-5; perhaps TRBD1 as D (5 bases). Trimming left V 3 bases short and J 5 bases short, with 14 bases between. The CDR3 extends over 14 amino acids. The germline V gene has CDR1 GTSNPN and CDR2 SVGIG (reference sequence). CDR3 region: CAWSQGLSDQPQHF. The CDR3 coding sequence is TGTGCCTGGAGCCAGGGACTTTCCGATCAGCCCCAGCATTTT.

This rearrangement joins TRBV11-2 to TRBJ2-2, with no clear D. Germline V gene data show CDR1 as SGHAT and CDR2 as FQNNGV. CDR3 size: 13 residues. V was trimmed by 5 bases and J by 4 bases, leaving 8 bases between them. CDR3 bases: TGTGCCAGCAGCCCAACATTCACCGGGGAGCTGTTTTTT. Its protein product is CASSPTFTGELFF.

The chain links TRBV2 to TRBJ1-6, with TRBD1 as a possible D gene (5 bases). The CDR3 consists of 16 residues. Germline lookup yields CDR1 SNHLY and CDR2 FYNNEI. Trimming removed 8 bases at V and 6 bases at J, with 20 bases between. In DNA, the CDR3 is TGTGCCAGCCGGGGGTACGGGGCGCCTGGTAATTCACCCCTCCACTTT. Amino acid sequence: CASRGYGAPGNSPLHF.

This chain uses TRBV10-3 with TRBJ2-7; 7 bases fit TRBD1. The length of the CDR3 is 14 residues. J gave up 2 bases and V 6 bases, and 7 bases lay outside the gene matches. CDR1 and CDR2 (germline): ENHRY, SYGVKD. The chain's CDR3 is CAISAGTETYEQYF. The CDR3 bases are TGTGCCATCAGCGCCGGGACAGAGACCTACGAGCAGTACTTC.

The chain employs TRBV19 and TRBJ2-6, with 10 bases identical to TRBD1. V lost 3 bases, J lost 2 bases, and 7 bases stayed unmatched. The CDR3 length is 18 residues. Germline CDR1 reads LNHDA; CDR2 reads SQIVND (reference sequence). The CDR3 region is CASSMLGQGTPGANVLTF. The CDR3 region has the DNA TGTGCCAGTAGTATGTTGGGACAGGGGACTCCTGGGGCCAACGTCCTGACTTTC.

The rearrangement joins TRBV7-2 to TRBJ2-4; 10 bases are shared with TRBD1. The CDR3 loop spans 15 amino acids. Germline-derived CDR1 and CDR2 are SGHTA and FQGNSA. V shed 8 bases, J shed 0 bases, and the junction held 4 bases outside the gene matches. This CDR3 is CASAGTGVAKNIQYF. The CDR3 DNA follows: TGTGCCAGCGCCGGGACAGGGGTAGCCAAAAACATTCAGTACTTC.

The CDR3 sequence: CASSVGTGSTNEKLFF. The CDR3 DNA sequence: TGTGCCAGCAGCGTAGGGACAGGGTCAACTAATGAAAAACTGTTTTTT. The chain uses TRBV9 and TRBJ1-4; 8 bases are a match to TRBD1. The CDR3 covers 16 residues. Trimming at V came to 0 bases and at J to 0 bases, leaving 1 base not matched to a gene. CDR1 and CDR2 from the germline V gene are SGDLS and YYNGEE.

This clone has at least ten counts. The chain uses TRBV19 and TRBJ2-3; TRBD2 agrees at 15 bases. Germline-derived CDR1 and CDR2 are LNHDA and SQIVND (reference sequence). The CDR3 runs to 18 residues. V trimming: 5 bases; J trimming: 0 bases; junction bases outside the gene matches: 6. In DNA form, the CDR3 reads TGTGCCAGTAGTCCGGGACTAGCGGGAGGCACTAGCACAGATACGCAGTATTTT. It yields the protein CASSPGLAGGTSTDTQYF.

The chain employs TRBV9 and TRBJ2-1, with 9 bases fitting TRBD1. After removal of 4 bases from V and 6 bases from J, the junction contained 5 bases not matched to a gene. Germline V gene lookup returns CDR1 SGDLS and CDR2 YYNGEE. The CDR3 contains 14 residues. The CDR3 DNA is TGTGCCAGCAGCAAAACGACAGGGGGCAATGAGCAGTTCTTC. Protein: CASSKTTGGNEQFF.

The chain links TRBV19 to TRBJ1-6; 10 nucleotides align to TRBD1. This CDR3 is 14 amino acids long. V shed 6 bases and J 13 bases; nucleotides not matched to a gene: 9. Germline V CDR1 and CDR2: LNHDA, SQIVND (reference sequence). The CDR3 is CASSQKTGGTPLHF. The DNA of the CDR3 is TGTGCCAGTAGCCAAAAGACAGGGGGCACGCCCCTCCACTTT.